This TCR beta chain derives from a study of technical replicates of blood from a few donors. The table came from immunoSEQ multiplex PCR; TCRdb's copy has only in-frame clones and leaves some out. The table lists tens of thousands of clones, more than 85% of them singletons. The CDR3 length is 15 residues. CDR1 is LGHNT, CDR2 FRNRAP, per germline. V lost 0 bases to trimming and J lost 4 bases, with 10 bases between them. What was sequenced was T cells isolated from PBMCs. The chain recombines TRBV12-5 with TRBJ1-5; perhaps TRBD1 as D (5 bases). The sequence was collected from a human donor in good health. CDR3 bases: TGTGCTAGTGGTTTGGTGGGGGGGAGTAATCAGCCCCAGCATTTT. Translated: CASGLVGGSNQPQHF.